The subject of this entry is one T cell receptor beta chain. The antigen remains undetermined. This entry comes from a study of Graves' ophthalmopathy and Graves' hyperthyroidism. In the study overall: Sampling took place at initial diagnosis, with peripheral blood obtained before any treatment. General study findings and limits: Prediction of ophthalmopathy progression reached about 71% sensitivity and around 72% specificity.

Every ophthalmopathy donor presented moderate-to-severe activity, CAS ≥3, NOSPECS ≥4 and duration under 3 months. The diagnostic workup employed clinical symptoms, serum thyroxine, TRAb, thyroid ultrasound and orbital computed tomography. The CDR3 contains 16 residues. With 6 bases clipped from V and 2 bases from J, the junction kept 12 bases outside the gene matches. Germline assignment: CDR1 MNHNS and CDR2 SASEGT. Amplification of the TCR beta CDR3 regions used RNA transcripts (as template). The workflow started with a first-round RT-PCR run with HTBI primers and then moved on to a second-round multiplex PCR. MiXCR, run by TCRdb on the multiplex PCR reads, gives a single entry per CDR3 protein. The sample comprises about 400,000 distinct CDR3 sequences, approximately 16% of which are singletons, and about 1.4% rests with the top ten.

The sample taken for sequencing was peripheral blood. The chain links TRBV6-1 to TRBJ2-7, with 8 bases that match TRBD2. The clonotype comes from a woman younger than 35 with Graves' ophthalmopathy. The CDR3 bases are TGTGCCAGCAGCTTGGGTCCTAGCGGGCCAACCTACGAGCAGTACTTC. Translation: CASSLGPSGPTYEQYF.